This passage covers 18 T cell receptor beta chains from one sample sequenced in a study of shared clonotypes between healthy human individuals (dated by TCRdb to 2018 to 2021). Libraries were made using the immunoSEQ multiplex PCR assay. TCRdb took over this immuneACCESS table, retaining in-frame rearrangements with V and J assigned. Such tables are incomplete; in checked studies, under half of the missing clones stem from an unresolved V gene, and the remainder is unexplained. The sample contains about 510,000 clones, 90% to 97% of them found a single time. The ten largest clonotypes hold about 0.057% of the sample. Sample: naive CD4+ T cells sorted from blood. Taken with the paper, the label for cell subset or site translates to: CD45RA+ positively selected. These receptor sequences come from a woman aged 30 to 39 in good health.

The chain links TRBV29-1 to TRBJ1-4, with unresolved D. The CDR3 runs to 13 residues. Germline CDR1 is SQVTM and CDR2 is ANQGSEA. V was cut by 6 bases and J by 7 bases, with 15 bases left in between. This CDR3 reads CSVKERRAEKLFF. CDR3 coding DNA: TGCAGCGTCAAAGAACGAAGGGCTGAAAAACTGTTTTTT.

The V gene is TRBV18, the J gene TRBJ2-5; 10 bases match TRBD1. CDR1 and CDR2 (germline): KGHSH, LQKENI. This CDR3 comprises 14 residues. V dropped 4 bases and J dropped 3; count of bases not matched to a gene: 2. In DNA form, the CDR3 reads TGTGCCAGCTCACAGACAGGGGGCGAAGAGACCCAGTACTTC. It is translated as CASSQTGGEETQYF.

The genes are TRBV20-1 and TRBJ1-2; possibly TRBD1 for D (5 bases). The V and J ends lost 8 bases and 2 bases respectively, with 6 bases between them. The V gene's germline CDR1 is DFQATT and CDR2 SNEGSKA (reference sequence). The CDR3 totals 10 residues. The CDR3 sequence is CSPGNYGYTF. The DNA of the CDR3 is TGCAGTCCAGGGAACTATGGCTACACCTTC.

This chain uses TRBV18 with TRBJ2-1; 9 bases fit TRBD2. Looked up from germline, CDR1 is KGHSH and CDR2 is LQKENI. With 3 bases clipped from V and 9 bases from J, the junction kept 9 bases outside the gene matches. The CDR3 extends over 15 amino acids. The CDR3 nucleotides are TGTGCCAGCTCACCTGGCGGGAGGGCCTGGGGTGAGCAGTTCTTC. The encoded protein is CASSPGGRAWGEQFF.

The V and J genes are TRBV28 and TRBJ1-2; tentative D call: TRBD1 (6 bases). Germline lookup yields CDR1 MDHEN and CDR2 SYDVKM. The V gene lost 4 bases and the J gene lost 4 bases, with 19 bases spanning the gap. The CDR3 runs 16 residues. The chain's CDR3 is CASSWDTSAASYGYTF. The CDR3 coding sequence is TGTGCCAGCAGTTGGGACACCTCAGCCGCTAGCTATGGCTACACCTTC.

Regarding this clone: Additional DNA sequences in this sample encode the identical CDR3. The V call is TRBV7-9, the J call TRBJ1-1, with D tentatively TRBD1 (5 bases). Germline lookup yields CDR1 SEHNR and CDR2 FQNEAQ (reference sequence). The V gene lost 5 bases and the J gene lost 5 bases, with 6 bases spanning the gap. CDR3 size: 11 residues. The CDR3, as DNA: TGTGCCAGCAGCAGGGGAACTGAAGCTTTCTTT. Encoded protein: CASSRGTEAFF.

This CDR3 is CASSPEWEGRHTQYF. CDR3 coding DNA: TGTGCCAGCAGCCCCGAGTGGGAGGGCCGACATACGCAGTATTTT. The chain employs TRBV7-6 and TRBJ2-3; 7 bases are shared with TRBD2. Germline CDR1 reads SGHVS; CDR2 reads FNYEAQ. V dropped 5 bases and J dropped 7; count of bases not matched to a gene: 12. This CDR3 has 15 amino acids.

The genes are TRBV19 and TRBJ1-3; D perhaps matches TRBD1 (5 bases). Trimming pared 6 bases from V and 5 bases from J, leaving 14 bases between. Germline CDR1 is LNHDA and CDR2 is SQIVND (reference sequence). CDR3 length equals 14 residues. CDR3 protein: CASSRDGGRNTIYF. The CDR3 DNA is TGTGCCAGTAGCAGGGACGGAGGGAGAAACACCATATATTTT. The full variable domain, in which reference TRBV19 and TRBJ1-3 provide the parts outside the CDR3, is DGGITQSPKYLFRKEGQNVTLSCEQNLNHDAMYWYRQDPGQGLRLIYYSQIVNDFQKGDIAEGYSVSREKKESFPLTVTSAQKNPTAFYLCASSRDGGRNTIYFGEGSWLTVV.

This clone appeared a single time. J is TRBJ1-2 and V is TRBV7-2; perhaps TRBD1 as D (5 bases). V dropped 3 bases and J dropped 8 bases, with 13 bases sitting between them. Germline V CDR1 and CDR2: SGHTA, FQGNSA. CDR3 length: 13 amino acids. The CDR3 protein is CASSLGLFEGYTF. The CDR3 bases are TGTGCCAGCAGCTTGGGACTTTTTGAGGGCTACACCTTC. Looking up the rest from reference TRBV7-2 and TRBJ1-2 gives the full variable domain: GAGVSQSPSNKVTEKGKDVELRCDPISGHTALYWYRQSLGQGLEFLIYFQGNSAPDKSGLPSDRFSAERTGGSVSTLTIQRTQQEDSAVYLCASSLGLFEGYTFGSGTRLTVV.

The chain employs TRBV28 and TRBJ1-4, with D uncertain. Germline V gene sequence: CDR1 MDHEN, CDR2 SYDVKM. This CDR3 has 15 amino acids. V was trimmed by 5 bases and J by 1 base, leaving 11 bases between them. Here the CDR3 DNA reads TGTGCCAGCAGTCGGACGTTGGGAACTAATGAAAAACTGTTTTTT. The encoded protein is CASSRTLGTNEKLFF.

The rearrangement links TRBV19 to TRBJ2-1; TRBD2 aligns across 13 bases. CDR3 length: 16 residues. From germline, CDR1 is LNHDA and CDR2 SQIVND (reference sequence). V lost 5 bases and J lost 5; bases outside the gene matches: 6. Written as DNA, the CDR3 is TGTGCCAGTAGTCTACGGGGGACTAGCGGGGACAATGAGCAGTTCTTC. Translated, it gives CASSLRGTSGDNEQFF.

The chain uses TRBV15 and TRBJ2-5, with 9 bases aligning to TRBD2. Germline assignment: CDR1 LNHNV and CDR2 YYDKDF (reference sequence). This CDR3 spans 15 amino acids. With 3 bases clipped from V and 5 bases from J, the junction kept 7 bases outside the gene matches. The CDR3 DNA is TGTGCCACCAGCAGGACGCGGGAGGGTCCGGAGACCCAGTACTTC. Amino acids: CATSRTREGPETQYF.

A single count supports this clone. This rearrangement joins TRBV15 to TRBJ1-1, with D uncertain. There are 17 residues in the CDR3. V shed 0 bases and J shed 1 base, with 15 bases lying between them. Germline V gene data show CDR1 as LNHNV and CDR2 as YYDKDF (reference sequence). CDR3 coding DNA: TGTGCCACCAGCAGAGATACTCGTAGAGGACGGAACACTGAAGCTTTCTTT. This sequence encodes CATSRDTRRGRNTEAFF.

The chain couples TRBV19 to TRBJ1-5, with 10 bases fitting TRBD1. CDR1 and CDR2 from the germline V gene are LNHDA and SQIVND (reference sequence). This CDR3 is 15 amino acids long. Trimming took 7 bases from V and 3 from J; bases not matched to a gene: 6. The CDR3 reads CASKIDRGPNQPQHF. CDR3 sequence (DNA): TGTGCCAGTAAAATCGACAGGGGGCCCAATCAGCCCCAGCATTTT.

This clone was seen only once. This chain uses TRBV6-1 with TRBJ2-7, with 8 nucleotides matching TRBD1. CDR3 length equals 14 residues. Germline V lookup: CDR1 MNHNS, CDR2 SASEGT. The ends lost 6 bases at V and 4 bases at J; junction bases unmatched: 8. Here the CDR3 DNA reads TGTGCCAGCAGCTCAGGCTACAGGGGGTACGAGCAGTACTTC. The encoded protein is CASSSGYRGYEQYF.

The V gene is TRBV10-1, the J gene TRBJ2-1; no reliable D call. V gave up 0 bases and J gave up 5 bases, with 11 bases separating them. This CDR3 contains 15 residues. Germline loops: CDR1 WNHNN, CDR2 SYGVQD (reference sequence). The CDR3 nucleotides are TGCGCCAGCAGTGAGTCTAGCCTTCTCGACAATGAGCAGTTCTTC. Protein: CASSESSLLDNEQFF.

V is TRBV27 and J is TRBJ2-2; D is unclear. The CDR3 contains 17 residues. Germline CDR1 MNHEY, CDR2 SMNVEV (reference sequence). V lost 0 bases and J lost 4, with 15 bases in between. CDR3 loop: CASSLSNPPGRTGELFF. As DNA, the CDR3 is TGTGCCAGCAGTTTATCAAACCCGCCGGGCCGCACCGGGGAGCTGTTTTTT.

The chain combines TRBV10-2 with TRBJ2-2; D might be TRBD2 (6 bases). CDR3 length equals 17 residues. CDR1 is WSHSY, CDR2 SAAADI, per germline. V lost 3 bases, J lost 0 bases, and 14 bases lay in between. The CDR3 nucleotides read TGCGCCAGCAGTGAATCAAGGCTAGCGACGAACACCGGGGAGCTGTTTTTT. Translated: CASSESRLATNTGELFF.